These 23 T cell receptor beta chains share one sample of origin, sequenced in a study of graft-versus-host responses after intestinal transplantation. These TCRs' antigens remain unknown. The protocol was immunoSEQ multiplex PCR, while the TCRdb copy is restricted to in-frame clones and leaves out a portion. The sample carries over 65,000 clones, about nine tenths recorded once. Sequences were derived from unstimulated CD4+ T cells sorted from spleen or lymph node cells, sampled before intestinal transplant. These receptors all stem from a human donor who received an intestinal transplant.

Only one count was recorded for this clone. V is TRBV5-8 and J is TRBJ1-5; D gene unclear. The V and J ends lost 4 bases and 6 bases respectively, with 14 bases between them. The CDR3 loop spans 14 amino acids. Germline V lookup: CDR1 SGHTS, CDR2 YDEGEE. CDR3 nucleotide sequence: TGTGCCAGCAGCCACGCGGATCTTGTTCAGCCCCAGCATTTT. This gives the protein CASSHADLVQPQHF.

This clone was seen only once. The chain recombines TRBV5-1 with TRBJ2-7, with TRBD1 identical over 7 bases. The J segment lost 6 bases and the V segment lost 2 bases, leaving 8 bases of the junction unmatched. Germline assignment: CDR1 SGHRS and CDR2 YFSETQ. The length of the CDR3 is 14 residues. DNA for the CDR3: TGCGCCAGCAGCTTTGGAGACACAGGGGCCGAGCAGTACTTC. This encodes CASSFGDTGAEQYF. Variable domain in full (rest from reference TRBV5-1 and TRBJ2-7): KAGVTQTPRYLIKTRGQQVTLSCSPISGHRSVSWYQQTPGQGLQFLFEYFSETQRNKGNFPGRFSGRQFSNSRSEMNVSTLELGDSALYLCASSFGDTGAEQYFGPGTRLTVT.

The rearrangement joins TRBV2 to TRBJ1-1; D gene uncertain. The CDR3 loop spans 14 amino acids. V was pared by 6 bases and J by 4 bases, with 15 bases between. Germline V gene data show CDR1 as SNHLY and CDR2 as FYNNEI. CDR3 sequence (DNA): TGTGCCAGCAGAGTCCCGTTTGGAGCCACTGAAGCTTTCTTT. Translation gives CASRVPFGATEAFF.

The V gene is TRBV4-1, the J gene TRBJ2-5, with 8 bases matching TRBD1. CDR1 is MGHRA and CDR2 is YSYEKL in the germline V gene. This CDR3 has 14 amino acids. V lost 3 bases, J lost 4 bases, and 4 bases stayed unmatched. The CDR3 protein is CASSHGTGGETQYF. The CDR3 DNA reads as TGCGCCAGCAGCCATGGTACAGGGGGAGAGACCCAGTACTTC.

V gene TRBV5-1 combines with J gene TRBJ2-7, with 11 bases matching TRBD2. The trim removed 3 bases at V and 2 bases at J, leaving 4 bases unmatched. CDR3 length: 15 residues. Germline-derived CDR1 and CDR2 are SGHRS and YFSETQ. This CDR3 is CASSSLAGGTYEQYF. For the CDR3, the DNA is TGCGCCAGCAGCTCTCTAGCGGGGGGCACCTACGAGCAGTACTTC.

The chain employs TRBV6-5 and TRBJ1-6; perhaps TRBD1 as D (6 bases). Germline CDR1 and CDR2: MNHEY and SVGAGI. The CDR3 spans 15 residues. The V end was cut by 6 bases, the J end by 6 bases, with 15 bases between. The CDR3 nucleotides read TGTGCCAGCAGAATACAGGGAATCGCTAATTCACCCCTCCACTTT. It specifies CASRIQGIANSPLHF.

V is TRBV10-3 and J is TRBJ2-1; 12 bases map to TRBD2. Germline V gene lookup returns CDR1 ENHRY and CDR2 SYGVKD. After removal of 4 bases from V and 6 bases from J, the junction contained 4 bases not matched to a gene. CDR3 length: 15 residues. The DNA for the CDR3 is TGTGCCATCAGTGGGCTAGCGGGGGGGCTCAATGAGCAGTTCTTC. Translating it yields CAISGLAGGLNEQFF.

V and J are TRBV7-2 and TRBJ1-1; 8 positions match TRBD1. CDR1 and CDR2 (germline): SGHTA, FQGNSA. J gave up 6 bases and V 1 base, and 10 bases lay outside the gene matches. The CDR3 loop spans 16 amino acids. CDR3 sequence (DNA): TGTGCCAGCAGCTTAGGGCCAGGGGGCTCAGGGTCTGAAGCTTTCTTT. Translating gives CASSLGPGGSGSEAFF.

This chain uses TRBV11-3 with TRBJ2-7; 9 nucleotides align to TRBD1. CDR3 size: 16 residues. Per the germline V gene, CDR1 is SGHNT and CDR2 is YENEEA. V was clipped by 5 bases and J by 1 base; unmatched bases: 9. This CDR3 is CASSATWTGVSYEQYF. CDR3 coding DNA: TGTGCCAGCAGCGCTACCTGGACAGGGGTTTCCTACGAGCAGTACTTC.

The chain uses TRBV2 and TRBJ1-4; 9 positions match TRBD1. The V segment lost 8 bases and the J segment 0 bases; nucleotides outside the gene matches: 4. Germline CDR1 reads SNHLY; CDR2 reads FYNNEI. CDR3 length: 15 amino acids. CDR3 region: CASSGQGPTNEKLFF. In DNA form, the CDR3 reads TGTGCCAGCTCGGGACAGGGCCCAACTAATGAAAAACTGTTTTTT.

The J gene is TRBJ1-1, the V gene TRBV7-2; D unclear. The CDR3 spans 14 residues. CDR1 SGHTA and CDR2 FQGNSA come from the germline V gene. Trimming removed 5 bases from V and 5 bases from J, with 15 bases in between. The CDR3: CASSPALGRTEAFF. The CDR3 coding sequence is TGTGCCAGCAGCCCAGCGCTAGGGAGGACTGAAGCTTTCTTT.

The chain is built from TRBV6-5 and TRBJ1-1, with 7 bases matching TRBD1. Looked up from germline, CDR1 is MNHEY and CDR2 is SVGAGI. This CDR3 region has 13 residues. V dropped 4 bases and J dropped 8; count of bases not matched to a gene: 7. The CDR3 loop is CASSFPGGKEAFF. The CDR3 region has the DNA TGTGCCAGCAGTTTCCCAGGGGGGAAGGAAGCTTTCTTT.

V is TRBV19 and J is TRBJ2-1, with 11 bases identical to TRBD1. Looked up from germline, CDR1 is LNHDA and CDR2 is SQIVND (reference sequence). CDR3 length: 15 residues. The V segment lost 5 bases and the J segment 7 bases; nucleotides outside the gene matches: 7. DNA for the CDR3: TGTGCCAGTAGTTTGGGACAGGGGGTGAGAAATGAGCAGTTCTTC. As protein: CASSLGQGVRNEQFF.

The chain recombines TRBV7-6 with TRBJ1-1; D is possibly TRBD1 (6 bases). Germline CDR1 and CDR2: SGHVS and FNYEAQ. Trimming stripped 5 bases from V and 6 bases from J, with 13 bases between. The CDR3 contains 13 residues. CDR3 residues: CASSRSGDSEAFF. CDR3 DNA sequence: TGTGCCAGCAGCCGTTCAGGGGATTCTGAAGCTTTCTTT.

The chain couples TRBV19 to TRBJ2-6, with 9 bases lining up with TRBD1. V shed 6 bases, J shed 2 bases, and the junction held 5 bases outside the gene matches. CDR1 and CDR2 from the germline V gene are LNHDA and SQIVND (reference sequence). The CDR3 contains 16 residues. The DNA for the CDR3 is TGTGCCAGTAGCGGACAGGGGCTGGCTGGGGCCAACGTCCTGACTTTC. This translates into CASSGQGLAGANVLTF.

The rearrangement links TRBV6-5 to TRBJ2-7, with 11 nucleotides matching TRBD2. This CDR3 has 16 amino acids. Unmatched junction bases numbered 10, after V lost 6 bases and J lost 3 bases. CDR1 is MNHEY and CDR2 is SVGAGI in the germline V gene. The CDR3 protein is CASSYIGTSGNYEQYF. CDR3 DNA: TGTGCCAGCAGCTACATAGGGACTAGCGGAAACTACGAGCAGTACTTC.

The CDR3 here is CASSLSGANVLTF. Here the CDR3 DNA reads TGTGCCAGCAGTCTCTCTGGGGCCAACGTCCTGACTTTC. The chain employs TRBV6-5 and TRBJ2-6; D gene unclear. This CDR3 spans 13 amino acids. Trimming took 5 bases from V and 0 from J, leaving 2 bases between them. The V gene's germline CDR1 is MNHEY and CDR2 SVGAGI.

This chain uses TRBV29-1 with TRBJ1-2, with 9 bases fitting TRBD1. The germline CDR1 and CDR2 sequences are SQVTM and ANQGSEA. CDR3 length: 13 amino acids. V lost 3 bases to trimming and J lost 7 bases; unmatched junction nucleotides: 6. CDR3 residues: CSVDRQGDSGYTF. The CDR3 nucleotides are TGCAGCGTTGACAGACAGGGGGATTCTGGCTACACCTTC. The variable domain in full, completed from reference TRBV29-1 and TRBJ1-2, reads SAVISQKPSRDICQRGTSLTIQCQVDSQVTMMFWYRQQPGQSLTLIATANQGSEATYESGFVIDKFPISRPNLTFSTLTVSNMSPEDSSIYLCSVDRQGDSGYTFGSGTRLTVV.

The chain couples TRBV7-9 to TRBJ2-1; D not resolved. The CDR3 totals 14 residues. CDR1 is SEHNR and CDR2 is FQNEAQ in the germline V gene (reference sequence). The V gene lost 2 bases and the J gene lost 7 bases, with 12 bases spanning the gap. Here the CDR3 reads CASSLRQKTNEQFF. CDR3 sequence (DNA): TGTGCCAGCAGCTTACGCCAGAAGACTAATGAGCAGTTCTTC.

The chain couples TRBV6-1 to TRBJ2-3; TRBD2 aligns across 9 bases. CDR1 MNHNS and CDR2 SASEGT come from the germline V gene. V trimming: 4 bases; J trimming: 2 bases; junction bases outside the gene matches: 7. The CDR3 spans 16 residues. The CDR3 DNA reads TGTGCCAGCAGTGGGTATAGCGGGGGCTACACAGATACGCAGTATTTT. Translated, it gives CASSGYSGGYTDTQYF.

In its sample, this clone was seen once. The rearrangement joins TRBV2 to TRBJ2-3; 10 bases line up with TRBD2. Per the germline V gene, CDR1 is SNHLY and CDR2 is FYNNEI. Losses at the gene ends were 8 bases for V and 2 bases for J; bases not matched to a gene: 16. The CDR3 is 18 amino acids. CDR3 in amino acids: CASYIPQISGGLTDTQYF. The CDR3 nucleotides read TGTGCCAGCTATATACCGCAAATTAGCGGGGGGCTCACAGATACGCAGTATTTT. Complete variable domain (other parts from reference TRBV2 and TRBJ2-3): EPEVTQTPSHQVTQMGQEVILRCVPISNHLYFYWYRQILGQKVEFLVSFYNNEISEKSEIFDDQFSVERPDGSNFTLKIRSTKLEDSAMYFCASYIPQISGGLTDTQYFGPGTRLTVL.

The chain is built from TRBV7-2 and TRBJ2-1; TRBD2 aligns across 9 bases. The CDR3 has 12 residues. V shed 0 bases and J 15 bases; nucleotides not matched to a gene: 3. From germline, CDR1 is SGHTA and CDR2 FQGNSA. The CDR3 is CASSLALAGLFF. The CDR3 nucleotides read TGTGCCAGCAGCTTAGCGCTAGCGGGGCTGTTCTTC.

CDR3 coding DNA: TGCGCCAGCAGCCTCCAGACAGGGCCTAACACAGATACGCAGTATTTT. The encoded protein is CASSLQTGPNTDTQYF. The rearrangement links TRBV5-1 to TRBJ2-3; the match to TRBD1 covers 7 bases. Germline V gene sequence: CDR1 SGHRS, CDR2 YFSETQ. The CDR3 consists of 16 residues. The junction had 10 bases not matched to a gene; V was cut back by 4 bases and J by 2 bases.